These 27 T cell receptor beta chains were all obtained from the same sample, sequenced in a study of response to subunit inactivated influenza vaccine. TCRdb called the RT-PCR reads again in MiXCR, with one record for every CDR3 protein. The sample contains fewer than 400,000 distinct CDR3 sequences, 21% of which appear only once. The specimen was PBMCs from blood, collected about 20 months after vaccination. These receptor sequences come from a man between 50 and 75 years old who received an inactivated influenza vaccine.

This clonotype appeared many times. This chain connects TRBV29-1 to TRBJ1-5; unclear D gene. Trimming stripped 4 bases from V and 0 bases from J, with 7 bases between. The germline V gene encodes CDR1 SQVTM and CDR2 ANQGSEA. The CDR3 extends over 13 amino acids. CDR3 sequence (DNA): TGCAGCGTTGGCGAGAATAGCAATCAGCCCCAGCATTTT. This sequence encodes CSVGENSNQPQHF.

This clonotype was found a few times. This chain's CDR3 is CASSYDSLLAKNIQYF. Written as DNA, the CDR3 is TGTGCCAGCAGTTACGACAGCCTGCTAGCCAAAAACATTCAGTACTTC. The chain recombines TRBV6-5 with TRBJ2-4; maybe TRBD1 (5 bases). This CDR3 comprises 16 residues. The germline V gene has CDR1 MNHEY and CDR2 SVGAGI. V lost 2 bases to trimming and J lost 0 bases, with 11 bases between them.

This clonotype appeared a few times. The genes are TRBV4-2 and TRBJ2-3; no clear D. CDR3 length: 15 amino acids. Trimming shortened V by 4 bases and J by 4 bases, and 15 bases separated the two germline ends. Germline-derived CDR1 and CDR2 are LGHNA and YNFKEQ. The CDR3 sequence is CASSLSANTADTQYF. As DNA, the CDR3 is TGTGCCAGCAGCCTTTCAGCGAATACCGCAGATACGCAGTATTTT.

This clonotype was observed many times. The chain joins TRBV7-2 to TRBJ1-6; 10 nucleotides match TRBD1. The V segment lost 4 bases and the J segment 6 bases; nucleotides outside the gene matches: 6. There are 16 residues in the CDR3. Germline V gene sequence: CDR1 SGHTA, CDR2 FQGNSA. CDR3 nucleotide sequence: TGTGCCAGCAGCTCCAGGACAGGGGGAAGTAATTCACCCCTCCACTTT. Its translation is CASSSRTGGSNSPLHF.

The CDR3 DNA reads TGTGCCAGCAGCCCCCCGGAGGGGGGGAGAGGCTACACCTTC. Protein sequence: CASSPPEGGRGYTF. This chain links TRBV4-2 with TRBJ1-2; perhaps TRBD1 as D (6 bases). The V and J ends lost 4 bases and 8 bases respectively, with 17 bases between them. This CDR3 spans 14 amino acids. Germline V gene lookup returns CDR1 LGHNA and CDR2 YNFKEQ.

V usage is TRBV2 and J usage is TRBJ1-2; D is unclear. V was trimmed by 6 bases and J by 4 bases, leaving 21 bases between them. Per the germline V gene, CDR1 is SNHLY and CDR2 is FYNNEI. The CDR3 is 16 residues long. The CDR3 spells CASSPRLSGEGYGYTF. The CDR3 bases are TGTGCCAGCAGCCCAAGACTCAGTGGGGAAGGCTATGGCTACACCTTC.

This clonotype has only a few counts. The CDR3 loop reads CASSLGAVAAQETQYF. CDR3 nucleotides: TGTGCCAGCAGCTTAGGTGCGGTGGCTGCCCAAGAGACCCAGTACTTC. The J gene is TRBJ2-5, the V gene TRBV7-9, with unresolved D. The CDR3 extends over 16 amino acids. Germline CDR1 SEHNR, CDR2 FQNEAQ (reference sequence). V lost 1 base and J lost 1, with 13 bases in between.

This chain uses TRBV12-3 or TRBV12-4 with TRBJ1-1, with 7 bases identical to TRBD1. The ends lost 6 bases at V and 4 bases at J; junction bases unmatched: 5. There are 13 residues in the CDR3. In DNA form, the CDR3 reads TGTGCCAGCAGGACAGGGAGCCCCACTGAAGCTTTCTTT. The encoded protein is CASRTGSPTEAFF.

The chain couples TRBV20-1 to TRBJ2-2; no reliable D call. V was pared by 1 base and J by 6 bases, with 9 bases between. Germline V CDR1 and CDR2: DFQATT, SNEGSKA (reference sequence). This CDR3 is built from 13 residues. CDR3: CSARGPYSGELFF. The CDR3 nucleotides read TGCAGTGCTAGAGGTCCCTATTCCGGGGAGCTGTTTTTT.

The chain employs TRBV11-2 and TRBJ1-1; 8 nucleotides align to TRBD1. V lost 5 bases and J lost 6; bases outside the gene matches: 8. Germline assignment: CDR1 SGHAT and CDR2 FQNNGV. This CDR3 contains 14 residues. The CDR3 bases are TGTGCCAGCAGCACCGTTACAGGGGGTCCTGAAGCTTTCTTT. It specifies CASSTVTGGPEAFF. The whole variable domain, remainder taken from reference TRBV11-2 and TRBJ1-1, is EAGVAQSPRYKIIEKRQSVAFWCNPISGHATLYWYQQILGQGPKLLIQFQNNGVVDDSQLPKDRFSAERLKGVDSTLKIQPAKLEDSAVYLCASSTVTGGPEAFFGQGTRLTVV.

The chain couples TRBV3-1 to TRBJ2-2; 9 bases agree with TRBD2. In germline, CDR1 is LGHDT, CDR2 YNNKEL (reference sequence). This CDR3 has 16 amino acids. V trimming: 4 bases; J trimming: 8 bases; junction bases outside the gene matches: 11. The CDR3 DNA follows: TGTGCCAGCAGCCCTAAAGCGGGGGGCCTGAGGGGGGAGCTGTTTTTT. Its translation is CASSPKAGGLRGELFF.

This sequence joins TRBV19 and TRBJ1-5, with 7 bases matching TRBD1. Germline assignment: CDR1 LNHDA and CDR2 SQIVND (reference sequence). This CDR3 region has 17 residues. Trimming cost V 3 bases and J 2 bases; bases outside gene matches: 10. The CDR3: CASSIYRDRHRNQPQHF. In DNA, the CDR3 is TGTGCCAGTAGTATTTACCGGGACAGACACCGCAATCAGCCCCAGCATTTT.

This clonotype was recorded a few times. The CDR3: CAWTMNSPLHF. The CDR3, as DNA: TGTGCCTGGACCATGAATTCACCCCTCCACTTT. The V gene is TRBV30, the J gene TRBJ1-6; D is undetermined. The ends were cut back, 4 bases at V and 7 bases at J, with 5 bases in the middle. This CDR3 is 11 amino acids long. CDR1 GTSNPN and CDR2 SVGIG come from the germline V gene (reference sequence).

V is TRBV12-3 or TRBV12-4 and J is TRBJ2-2, with D hard to call. This CDR3 spans 12 amino acids. The V end lost 3 bases, the J end lost 7 bases, and 6 bases lay between the germline ends. The CDR3 is CASSFLRGELFF. In DNA form, the CDR3 reads TGTGCCAGCAGTTTTTTGCGCGGGGAGCTGTTTTTT.

This clonotype was detected ten times or more. The chain recombines TRBV7-8 with TRBJ1-2; 8 bases match TRBD1. The CDR3 is made up of 16 amino acids. With V trimmed by 4 bases and J by 5 bases, 12 bases remained unmatched. The germline gives CDR1 SGHVS, CDR2 FQNEAQ. The CDR3 loop is CASSSRTGPSIYGYTF. The CDR3, as DNA: TGTGCCAGCAGCTCCCGGACAGGGCCATCTATTTATGGCTACACCTTC.

This clonotype is a singleton in its sample. V is TRBV6-1 and J is TRBJ1-6; D is unclear. The CDR3 length is 15 residues. The germline V and J ends were trimmed by 4 bases and 6 bases, with 13 bases remaining between them. Germline V gene lookup returns CDR1 MNHNS and CDR2 SASEGT. The CDR3, as DNA: TGTGCCAGCAGTGCCGGGGTGCCCCTTAATTCACCCCTCCACTTT. The encoded protein is CASSAGVPLNSPLHF.

Ten or more counts support this clonotype. J is TRBJ2-1 and V is TRBV29-1; 11 bases map to TRBD2. Per germline, CDR1 SQVTM and CDR2 ANQGSEA. The CDR3 is 13 residues long. V lost 6 bases and J lost 4; bases outside the gene matches: 2. CDR3: CSVRLAGYNEQFF. In nucleotides, the CDR3 is TGCAGCGTCCGACTAGCGGGGTACAATGAGCAGTTCTTC.

This chain joins TRBV5-1 and TRBJ2-7; D not resolved. The CDR3 contains 15 residues. V lost 0 bases, J lost 0 bases, and 10 bases lay in between. Germline lookup yields CDR1 SGHRS and CDR2 YFSETQ. Here the CDR3 reads CASSLDWGSSYEQYF. The CDR3 DNA follows: TGCGCCAGCAGCTTGGATTGGGGAAGCTCCTACGAGCAGTACTTC.

This clonotype was observed a handful of times. The chain uses TRBV4-1 and TRBJ1-5, with D tentatively TRBD1 (6 bases). Trimming removed 1 base at V and 4 bases at J, with 11 bases between. Per the germline V gene, CDR1 is MGHRA and CDR2 is YSYEKL. This CDR3 contains 15 residues. The CDR3 region has the DNA TGCGCCAGCAGCCAAGGGGGGACACGAAATCAGCCCCAGCATTTT. It is translated as CASSQGGTRNQPQHF.

As DNA, the CDR3 is TGTGCCAGCCGACCGGGACTAGCGGTTCAAGAGACCCAGTACTTC. It codes for CASRPGLAVQETQYF. The chain recombines TRBV12-3 or TRBV12-4 with TRBJ2-5, with TRBD2 identical over 11 bases. The CDR3 spans 15 residues. Trimming cost V 8 bases and J 2 bases; bases outside gene matches: 7.

The chain joins TRBV3-1 to TRBJ2-2, with 8 bases aligning to TRBD1. Per germline, CDR1 LGHDT and CDR2 YNNKEL (reference sequence). V shed 4 bases and J 4 bases; nucleotides not matched to a gene: 11. The CDR3 is 17 amino acids. Here the CDR3 DNA reads TGTGCCAGCAGCCCGGCAGGGGGCAGTGCACCCACCGGGGAGCTGTTTTTT. This encodes CASSPAGGSAPTGELFF. Full variable domain (outside the CDR3, taken from reference TRBV3-1 and TRBJ2-2): DTAVSQTPKYLVTQMGNDKSIKCEQNLGHDTMYWYKQDSKKFLKIMFSYNNKELIINETVPNRFSPKSPDKAHLNLHINSLELGDSAVYFCASSPAGGSAPTGELFFGEGSRLTVL.

In this sample, this clonotype turned up a few times. This chain connects TRBV29-1 to TRBJ2-2; no clear D gene. CDR1 SQVTM and CDR2 ANQGSEA come from the germline V gene. This CDR3 is 11 amino acids long. Trimming pared 4 bases from V and 0 bases from J, leaving 0 bases between. The CDR3 coding sequence is TGCAGCGTTGCGAACACCGGGGAGCTGTTTTTT. Translated: CSVANTGELFF.

The J gene is TRBJ2-7, the V gene TRBV6-5; D gene uncertain. The CDR3 runs to 13 residues. Trimming took 2 bases from V and 4 from J, leaving 9 bases between them. Per the germline V gene, CDR1 is MNHEY and CDR2 is SVGAGI. This CDR3 is CASSYTWGYEQYF. CDR3 in DNA: TGTGCCAGCAGTTACACGTGGGGTTACGAGCAGTACTTC.

The chain carries TRBV7-6 and TRBJ2-5, with 9 bases identical to TRBD2. This CDR3 is built from 16 residues. Looked up from germline, CDR1 is SGHVS and CDR2 is FNYEAQ. The V gene end was trimmed by 4 bases and the J gene end by 2 bases; junction bases not matched to a gene: 8. CDR3 residues: CASSSRSGGTQETQYF. CDR3 DNA sequence: TGTGCCAGCAGCTCGAGGAGCGGGGGGACTCAAGAGACCCAGTACTTC.

In its sample, this clonotype was seen a few times. This chain uses TRBV15 with TRBJ2-2; D unresolved. Trimming took off 4 bases at V and 0 bases at J, with 6 bases between the two ends. This CDR3 spans 14 amino acids. Germline CDR1 is LNHNV and CDR2 is YYDKDF (reference sequence). This CDR3 is CATSINPNTGELFF. The CDR3 bases are TGTGCCACCAGCATAAATCCGAACACCGGGGAGCTGTTTTTT.

The rearrangement links TRBV20-1 to TRBJ2-2; TRBD1 matches 12 bases. The germline V gene encodes CDR1 DFQATT and CDR2 SNEGSKA (reference sequence). The CDR3 spans 17 residues. With 6 bases clipped from V and 0 bases from J, the junction kept 8 bases outside the gene matches. In nucleotides, the CDR3 is TGCAGTGCGAGAAGGGACAGGGGGCCCGCGAACACCGGGGAGCTGTTTTTT. This translates into CSARRDRGPANTGELFF.

This chain uses TRBV7-2 with TRBJ1-2; D gene ambiguous. Germline assignment: CDR1 SGHTA and CDR2 FQGNSA. V lost 5 bases, J lost 7 bases, and 11 bases lay in between. The CDR3 has 12 residues. CDR3 nucleotide sequence: TGTGCCAGCAGCCCCGAGGTGGGTGGCTACACCTTC. Encoded protein: CASSPEVGGYTF. Complete variable domain (other parts from reference TRBV7-2 and TRBJ1-2): GAGVSQSPSNKVTEKGKDVELRCDPISGHTALYWYRQSLGQGLEFLIYFQGNSAPDKSGLPSDRFSAERTGGSVSTLTIQRTQQEDSAVYLCASSPEVGGYTFGSGTRLTVV.